These T cell receptor beta chains were read from a single sample in a study of Ad26.COV2.S vaccination and SARS-CoV-2 variants. Produced via immunoSEQ multiplex PCR; TCRdb's table is partial and in-frame only. Found here are 300,000 to 350,000 clones, around nine tenths of them singletons; the top ten hold over 8.5%. Sample: peripheral blood, taken in a trial of Ad26.COV2.S vaccine versus placebo. These receptors originate from a person aged 18-60 years who received the Ad26.COV2.S COVID-19 vaccine or a placebo. Each CDR3 is given with its conserved first and last residue. The order of the fields is D gene, V gene, clone size, J gene, CDR3 protein, CDR3 DNA. The D gene is left open where the match is weak. Not all rows give a size; the values are once, few, many and, for expanded clones, a class.

.,TRBV9,.,TRBJ1-5,CASSVGEGQPQHF,TGTGCCAGCAGCGTCGGGGAGGGGCAGCCCCAGCATTTT
.,TRBV11-1,.,TRBJ2-4,CASSLVGDLGNIQYF,TGTGCCAGCAGCTTAGTGGGGGATCTAGGAAACATTCAGTACTTC
TRBD2,TRBV19,.,TRBJ2-1,CASSMGRGAYNEQFF,TGTGCCAGTAGTATGGGGCGGGGGGCCTACAATGAGCAGTTCTTC
.,TRBV9,.,TRBJ2-1,CASSPPGGGGNEQFF,TGTGCCAGCAGCCCCCCGGGCGGAGGCGGGAATGAGCAGTTCTTC
.,TRBV5-1,.,TRBJ1-5,CASSLKTGQPQHF,TGCGCCAGCAGCTTGAAGACGGGTCAGCCCCAGCATTTT
TRBD2,TRBV7-2,.,TRBJ2-1,CASSSRTSRLNEQFF,TGTGCCAGCAGCTCCCGGACTAGCAGGTTGAATGAGCAGTTCTTC
.,TRBV30,few,TRBJ1-4,CAWSVRQGGEKLFF,TGTGCCTGGAGTGTACGGCAGGGTGGAGAAAAACTGTTTTTT
TRBD1,TRBV7-9,few,TRBJ1-5,CASSLTGRDQPQHF,TGTGCCAGCAGCTTGACAGGGAGGGATCAGCCCCAGCATTTT
TRBD1,TRBV5-4,.,TRBJ2-7,CASSHRDRGHEQYF,TGTGCCAGCAGCCACCGGGACAGGGGCCACGAGCAGTACTTC
.,TRBV3-1/TRBV3-2,.,TRBJ2-1,CASSQTAGSYNEQFF,TGTGCCAGCAGCCAGACCGCCGGGTCCTACAATGAGCAGTTCTTC
.,TRBV28,.,TRBJ2-5,CASSYPQETQYF,TGTGCCAGCAGTTACCCCCAAGAGACCCAGTACTTC
.,TRBV12-3/TRBV12-4,once,TRBJ1-2,CASTSGVGYTF,TGTGCCAGCACCTCTGGGGTTGGCTACACCTTC
.,TRBV30,.,TRBJ2-7,CALYDASSYEQYF,TGTGCCTTATATGATGCTTCTTCCTACGAGCAGTACTTC
.,TRBV19,.,TRBJ2-7,CASSRTVGSYEQYF,TGTGCCAGTAGTAGGACTGTTGGTTCTTACGAGCAGTACTTC
.,TRBV9,.,TRBJ1-3,CASSPQSPGNTIYF,TGTGCCAGCAGCCCTCAAAGTCCTGGAAACACCATATATTTT
TRBD1,TRBV7-2,.,TRBJ1-2,CASSQGEKYGYTF,TGTGCCAGCAGTCAGGGGGAAAAGTATGGCTACACCTTC
.,TRBV5-1,.,TRBJ2-6,CASSTNRESGANVLTF,TGCGCCAGCAGCACAAACAGGGAGTCTGGGGCCAACGTCCTGACTTTC
TRBD2,TRBV2,.,TRBJ2-1,CASSSSGTSYNEQFF,TGTGCCAGCAGTTCGAGCGGGACCTCCTACAATGAGCAGTTCTTC
.,TRBV28,.,TRBJ1-6,CASSLRTPTLNSPLHF,TGTGCCAGCAGTTTAAGGACCCCGACACTAAATTCACCCCTCCACTTT
.,TRBV7-3,.,TRBJ2-7,CASSLGGGSPYEQYF,TGTGCCAGCAGCTTAGGGGGCGGGAGTCCCTACGAGCAGTACTTC
.,TRBV5-4,many,TRBJ2-1,CASSSTGWGEQFF,TGTGCCAGCAGCTCGACAGGTTGGGGTGAGCAGTTCTTC
.,TRBV30,.,TRBJ1-3,CAWKWIGNTIYF,TGTGCCTGGAAATGGATCGGAAACACCATATATTTT
.,TRBV13,.,TRBJ1-5,CASSRLQSNQPQHF,TGTGCCAGCAGCAGGTTACAGAGCAATCAGCCCCAGCATTTT
.,TRBV9,.,TRBJ2-6,CASSVSRGSGANVLTF,TGTGCCAGCAGCGTATCTAGGGGGTCTGGGGCCAACGTCCTGACTTTC
.,TRBV10-3,.,TRBJ1-5,CAISESEGQPQHF,TGTGCCATCAGTGAGTCGGAGGGTCAGCCCCAGCATTTT
.,TRBV2,.,TRBJ1-5,CASTPMGQGSNQPQHF,TGTGCCAGCACCCCAATGGGGCAGGGGAGCAATCAGCCCCAGCATTTT
.,TRBV2,few,TRBJ1-6,CASTTGPNSPLHF,TGTGCCAGCACAACGGGACCTAATTCACCCCTCCACTTT
.,TRBV7-2,.,TRBJ1-4,CASSPHGGEREKLFF,TGTGCCAGCAGCCCTCATGGAGGGGAGCGGGAAAAACTGTTTTTT
.,TRBV28,.,TRBJ2-7,CASSLPPLSYEQYF,TGTGCCAGCAGTTTACCCCCCCTATCTTACGAGCAGTACTTC
TRBD1,TRBV9,.,TRBJ2-5,CASSDAGTAQETQYF,TGTGCCAGCAGCGACGCCGGGACAGCCCAAGAGACCCAGTACTTC
.,TRBV5-1,.,TRBJ2-1,CASTPIYPWNEQFF,TGCGCCAGCACCCCTATCTATCCATGGAATGAGCAGTTCTTC
TRBD1,TRBV24-1,once,TRBJ2-7,CATSDAGQGSYEQYF,TGTGCCACCAGTGATGCGGGACAGGGGTCCTACGAGCAGTACTTC
.,TRBV4-1,.,TRBJ1-2,CASSQEDLDGYTF,TGCGCCAGCAGCCAAGAGGACCTAGATGGCTACACCTTC
TRBD2,TRBV28,.,TRBJ2-7,CASSLGDSGTFYEQYF,TGTGCCAGCAGTTTAGGAGATAGCGGGACCTTCTACGAGCAGTACTTC
TRBD1,TRBV9,.,TRBJ1-5,CASSVGTGLNQPQHF,TGTGCCAGCAGCGTAGGGACAGGCCTCAATCAGCCCCAGCATTTT
.,TRBV19,.,TRBJ2-7,CASSIDRGEQYF,TGTGCCAGTAGTATAGATCGGGGCGAGCAGTACTTC
TRBD2,TRBV5-4,.,TRBJ2-1,CASSQKSLAGWSGQFF,TGTGCCAGCAGCCAGAAATCACTAGCGGGTTGGTCGGGGCAGTTCTTC
.,TRBV7-2,once,TRBJ1-2,CASSLSMRGYTF,TGTGCCAGCAGCTTGAGCATGAGGGGCTACACCTTC
TRBD1,TRBV7-2,.,TRBJ1-2,CASSSGQFYGYTF,TGTGCCAGCAGCTCGGGACAGTTCTATGGCTACACCTTC
.,TRBV7-9,.,TRBJ1-4,CASSNTGFEEKLFF,TGTGCCAGCAGCAATACAGGGTTCGAGGAAAAACTGTTTTTT
.,TRBV18,.,TRBJ1-1,CASSRQVSNTEAFF,TGTGCCAGCTCAAGACAGGTATCGAACACTGAAGCTTTCTTT
.,TRBV14,.,TRBJ2-1,CASSQAGTNQAIQFF,TGTGCCAGCAGCCAAGCCGGGACAAATCAGGCTATACAGTTCTTC
TRBD1,TRBV11-1,.,TRBJ2-7,CASSYGQAAYEQYF,TGTGCCAGCAGCTATGGACAGGCCGCCTACGAGCAGTACTTC
TRBD1,TRBV7-6,.,TRBJ1-2,CASSPRDRGSYGYTF,TGTGCCAGCAGCCCAAGGGACAGGGGATCCTATGGCTACACCTTC
.,TRBV11-2,.,TRBJ1-5,CASSLDIVNQPQHF,TGTGCCAGCAGCCTAGACATTGTCAATCAGCCCCAGCATTTT
TRBD1,TRBV18,once,TRBJ1-2,CASSPSPSGQGANYGYTF,TGTGCCAGCTCACCTTCTCCATCGGGACAGGGGGCCAACTATGGCTACACCTTC
.,TRBV7-9,.,TRBJ1-1,CASSQFREKAFF,TGTGCCAGCAGCCAATTCCGGGAGAAAGCTTTCTTT
TRBD1,TRBV3-1/TRBV3-2,.,TRBJ2-5,CASRNSGTGGLETQYF,TGTGCCAGCAGAAACTCCGGGACAGGGGGTTTGGAGACCCAGTACTTC
.,TRBV18,once,TRBJ1-2,CASSLDGQTGYTF,TGTGCCAGCTCACTGGACGGGCAGACGGGCTACACCTTC
.,TRBV19,.,TRBJ1-2,CASSVQQLQQGYGYTF,TGTGCCAGTAGTGTGCAACAGCTCCAGCAGGGCTATGGCTACACCTTC
TRBD2,TRBV10-1,.,TRBJ2-2,CASGGELAGTGELFF,TGCGCCAGCGGGGGAGAACTAGCGGGAACCGGGGAGCTGTTTTTT
.,TRBV4-3,.,TRBJ1-4,CASSQDPQGPEKLFF,TGCGCCAGCAGCCAAGACCCCCAGGGTCCGGAAAAACTGTTTTTT
.,TRBV5-4,.,TRBJ1-5,CASSLDRNQPQHF,TGTGCCAGCAGCCTGGACAGAAATCAGCCCCAGCATTTT
.,TRBV28,.,TRBJ1-1,CASSGGSRGVNTEAFF,TGTGCCAGCAGTGGGGGATCGAGGGGCGTTAACACTGAAGCTTTCTTT
TRBD1,TRBV5-5,.,TRBJ2-2,CASSLWTGSVGELFF,TGTGCCAGCAGCCTTTGGACAGGGTCGGTTGGGGAGCTGTTTTTT
.,TRBV7-2,.,TRBJ2-5,CASSLVEFQETQYF,TGTGCCAGCAGCTTAGTGGAGTTCCAAGAGACCCAGTACTTC
.,TRBV28,.,TRBJ2-5,CASSKTETQYF,TGTGCCAGCAGTAAGACAGAGACCCAGTACTTC
.,TRBV3-1/TRBV3-2,.,TRBJ1-6,CASTGHSSYNSPLHF,TGTGCCAGCACAGGACATAGCTCCTATAATTCACCCCTCCACTTT
.,TRBV4-1,.,TRBJ2-6,CATSSGANVLTF,TGCGCCACTAGCTCTGGGGCCAACGTCCTGACTTTC